A single sample gave rise to the 2 T cell receptor beta chains below, sequenced in a study of response to subunit inactivated influenza vaccine (dated by TCRdb to the late 2010s). Libraries were built with RT-PCR. The run used an Illumina HiSeq 2500. Through fastp at Q25 and MiXCR, TCRdb rebuilt clones from the public reads, retaining in-frame beta chains. Here each entry gathers all rows of one CDR3 protein and keeps the most common genes and DNA. The sample data list around 470,000 distinct CDR3 sequences, and 7.2% of these were observed just once. In total, the top ten clones hold approximately 14% of the sample. The sequences come from PBMCs from blood, collected around 25 months after vaccination. Receptors were obtained from a man aged 50-75 years who received an inactivated influenza vaccine. Donor details come from another sample of the same person, matched by shared clones.

The chain couples TRBV4-2 to TRBJ2-1, with TRBD2 identical over 9 bases. V was pared by 0 bases and J by 6 bases, with 6 bases of the junction left unmatched. This CDR3 contains 16 residues. Germline V gene data show CDR1 as LGHNA and CDR2 as YNFKEQ. DNA for the CDR3: TGTGCCAGCAGCCAAGAAATGGCGGGGGGGCGCAATGAGCAGTTCTTC. Its protein product is CASSQEMAGGRNEQFF.

This clonotype was found a few times. The J gene is TRBJ2-2, the V gene TRBV6-4; the D is unclear. Trimming shortened V by 6 bases and J by 2 bases, and 10 bases separated the two germline ends. The CDR3 is made up of 14 amino acids. The germline gives CDR1 MRHNA, CDR2 SNTAGT. The CDR3 is CASSPYFNTGELFF. The CDR3 DNA is TGTGCCAGCAGCCCCTACTTCAACACCGGGGAGCTGTTTTTT.